One and the same sample provided the 4 T cell receptor beta chains below, sequenced in a study of beta chain features in type 1 diabetes (dated by TCRdb to between 2018 and 2020). Library generation was performed with the immunoSEQ multiplex PCR assay. All of the isolated RNA was reverse transcribed with the High Capacity cDNA Reverse Transcription Kit, so expressed TCRB transcripts were sequenced. This is the immuneACCESS table as TCRdb keeps it, with only in-frame sequences that have V and J called. A part of the clones is gone; compared with another copy, unresolved V genes explain less than half, and the rest is unexplained. The sample table records about half a million clones; 30% of these occur just once. Around 0.065% of the sample is taken by the ten largest. Source material: naive CD4+ T cells from blood. The intended sense of this specimen's cell subset or site label: true naive CD4+ T cells. The receptors stem from a man aged 18-30 years in good health.

In this sample, this clone turned up a few times. The chain couples TRBV13 to TRBJ2-5, with D perhaps assigned TRBD1 or TRBD2 (6 bases each). Trimming removed 5 bases from V and 2 bases from J, with 21 bases in between. Germline V gene data show CDR1 as PRHDT and CDR2 as FYEKMQ (reference sequence). This CDR3 spans 17 amino acids. The CDR3 DNA reads as TGTGCCAGCAGCCCATTAGGGGGGCGGGCATCTCAAGAGACCCAGTACTTC. Its translation: CASSPLGGRASQETQYF.

Comments on this clone: Within the sample, other DNA sequences also encode this same CDR3. V gene TRBV7-2 combines with J gene TRBJ2-1; D is undetermined. Germline values: CDR1 SGHTA, CDR2 FQGNSA. Trimming removed 1 base from V and 6 bases from J, with 10 bases in between. This CDR3 has 14 residues. The CDR3 spells CASSLVGSGNEQFF. In DNA form, the CDR3 reads TGTGCCAGCAGCTTAGTGGGGTCGGGCAATGAGCAGTTCTTC.

This clone was recorded a few times. This sequence joins TRBV30 and TRBJ1-5, with a tentative D call TRBD1 (5 bases). The CDR3 runs to 13 residues. Germline lookup yields CDR1 GTSNPN and CDR2 SVGIG (reference sequence). Trimming shortened V by 5 bases and J by 3 bases, and 11 bases separated the two germline ends. As DNA, the CDR3 is TGTGCCTGGGCCGGGACCTTCAATCAGCCCCAGCATTTT. As protein: CAWAGTFNQPQHF.

This clone was observed a single time. CDR3 in amino acids: CASSLVRQGAGELFF. The CDR3 nucleotides are TGTGCCAGCAGCTTAGTACGGCAGGGGGCCGGGGAGCTGTTTTTT. The chain has TRBV7-2 and TRBJ2-2; 7 bases align to TRBD1. The V gene end was trimmed by 1 base and the J gene end by 6 bases; junction bases not matched to a gene: 5. The CDR3 is made up of 15 amino acids. CDR1 SGHTA and CDR2 FQGNSA come from the germline V gene.